The T cell receptor (beta chain) under discussion was sequenced for a study of blood T cell repertoires in COVID-19. Germline V gene data show CDR1 as PRHDT and CDR2 as FYEKMQ (reference sequence). The CDR3 runs to 13 residues. The V gene end was trimmed by 8 bases and the J gene end by 3 bases; junction bases not matched to a gene: 6. TCRdb keeps only in-frame clones here, not all; method: immunoSEQ multiplex PCR. The repertoire holds about 61,000 clones, about nine tenths seen once, with roughly 23% in the top ten. The genes are TRBV13 and TRBJ2-7, with 8 nucleotides matching TRBD2. The clonotype comes from a woman in her forties or fifties with active or convalescent COVID-19. Sequencing used peripheral blood. CDR3: CASQERGYYEQYF. In DNA, the CDR3 is TGTGCCAGCCAGGAGCGGGGGTACTACGAGCAGTACTTC.